The 20 T cell receptor beta chains given below trace back to one sample, sequenced in a study of Graves' ophthalmopathy and Graves' hyperthyroidism. Using RNA transcripts, the TCR beta CDR3 regions were amplified. First-round RT-PCR employed HTBI primers, with a second-round multiplex PCR after it. TCRdb fed the multiplex PCR reads into MiXCR, producing one record per CDR3 protein. The table includes more than 1,000,000 distinct CDR3 sequences, roughly two fifths detected once. Input material: peripheral blood or thyroid tissue (not recorded which). All receptors derive from an adult man with Graves' hyperthyroidism.

The chain employs TRBV10-3 and TRBJ2-6; 9 nucleotides align to TRBD1. CDR3 length: 19 amino acids. Germline V gene sequence: CDR1 ENHRY, CDR2 SYGVKD. V gave up 10 bases and J gave up 1 base; unmatched junction bases: 17. Written as DNA, the CDR3 is TGTGCCAGCACTCAAACCGGGACAGGGAATCGTTCTGGGGCCAACGTCCTGACTTTC. Residues: CASTQTGTGNRSGANVLTF.

This chain uses TRBV7-3 with TRBJ2-7; perhaps D is TRBD1 or TRBD2 (6 bases each). The DNA matches TRBJ2-1 better at its end, which makes the J call doubtful. Germline CDR1 is SGHTA and CDR2 is FQGTGA. The CDR3 loop spans 15 amino acids. The CDR3 protein is CASSGWGATYNEQFF. CDR3 nucleotide sequence: TGTGCCAGCAGCGGGTGGGGGGCCACCTACAATGAGCAGTTCTTC.

This clonotype was found many times. The J gene is TRBJ2-5, the V gene TRBV19; TRBD2 is a possible D gene (6 bases). Trimming cost V 7 bases and J 2 bases, with 14 bases left between them. Per germline, CDR1 LNHDA and CDR2 SQIVND (reference sequence). The CDR3 sequence is 14 residues long. The CDR3 is CASNGGERQETQYF. The CDR3 DNA reads as TGTGCCAGTAACGGAGGGGAACGGCAAGAGACCCAGTACTTC.

This clonotype has ten or more counts. This chain connects TRBV5-8 to TRBJ1-6; maybe TRBD1 (6 bases). Germline CDR1 is SGHTS and CDR2 is YDEGEE. This CDR3 is 15 amino acids long. With 0 bases removed from V and 6 bases from J, the gap between germline ends came to 10 bases. The CDR3 DNA is TGTGCCAGCAGCTTGGCTGGACAGACTAATTCACCCCTCCACTTT. Translating it yields CASSLAGQTNSPLHF.

About this clonotype itself: With a much larger clone just one base away, this may be a read error. The V gene is TRBV20-1, the J gene TRBJ1-1; TRBD1 is a possible D gene (5 bases). The germline CDR1 and CDR2 sequences are DFQATT and SNEGSKA (reference sequence). This CDR3 is built from 13 residues. DNA of the CDR3: TGCAGTGCTAGAGATTGGGGGAACACTGAAGCTTCCTTT. Translation gives CSARDWGNTEASF.

This clonotype was observed many times. The V gene is TRBV13, the J gene TRBJ2-7, with TRBD2 identical over 9 bases. The V gene's germline CDR1 is PRHDT and CDR2 FYEKMQ (reference sequence). The CDR3 runs to 15 residues. The V segment lost 3 bases and the J segment 3 bases; nucleotides outside the gene matches: 6. Here the CDR3 reads CASSLGRGGLYEQYF. The CDR3 DNA reads TGTGCCAGCAGCTTGGGGCGGGGGGGCCTCTACGAGCAGTACTTC.

In regard to this clonotype: Since the CDR3 does not end with the conserved phenylalanine or tryptophan, this likely comes from a read error. The DNA is left out, because the CDR3 cannot be placed on it with certainty; the CDR3 is given as TCRdb lists it. V and J are TRBV7-2 and TRBJ2-7; the table's D call TRBD2 went unverified against the DNA. 9 amino acids form the CDR3, both terminal residues included. CDR1 is SGHTA, CDR2 FQGNSA, per germline. This chain's CDR3 is CASSLASLR.

This clonotype occurred many times. This CDR3 is CASSLGNPNTEAFF. The CDR3 DNA follows: TGTGCCAGCAGCTTAGGTAATCCGAACACTGAAGCTTTCTTT. This sequence joins TRBV7-8 and TRBJ1-1, with D unclear. The CDR3 contains 14 residues. The germline V gene encodes CDR1 SGHVS and CDR2 FQNEAQ. V shed 1 base and J shed 1 base, with 7 bases lying between them.

This clonotype turned up a few times. The chain links TRBV11-2 to TRBJ2-5; D is uncertain. V was shortened by 1 base and J by 2 bases, with 8 bases between the two germline ends. Germline V gene data show CDR1 as SGHAT and CDR2 as FQNNGV. The CDR3 covers 14 residues. The DNA of the CDR3 is TGTGCCAGCAGCTTAGCGAACAGTCAAGAGACCCAGTACTTC. Protein sequence: CASSLANSQETQYF.

In its sample, this clonotype was seen many times. The rearrangement links TRBV7-8 to TRBJ1-5; D is unclear. Looked up from germline, CDR1 is SGHVS and CDR2 is FQNEAQ. The V end lost 7 bases, the J end lost 0 bases, and 16 bases lay between the germline ends. The CDR3 totals 16 residues. CDR3 sequence reads: CASTLRGDYSNQPQHF. CDR3 nucleotide sequence: TGTGCCAGCACCCTCCGGGGAGACTATAGCAATCAGCCCCAGCATTTT.

Many counts were recorded for this clonotype. The rearrangement links TRBV24-1 to TRBJ1-5; D gene ambiguous. The V and J ends lost 6 bases and 0 bases respectively, with 5 bases between them. Germline V gene lookup returns CDR1 KGHDR and CDR2 SFDVKD. The CDR3 is 13 amino acids. The CDR3: CATSRYSNQPQHF. For the CDR3, the DNA is TGTGCCACCAGTCGATATAGCAATCAGCCCCAGCATTTT.

Concerning this clonotype itself: Compared with germline, one end of the junction differs, possibly owing to a read error. The V call is TRBV7-2, the J call TRBJ1-2, with D possibly TRBD1 on 6 matching bases. The germline gives CDR1 SGHTA, CDR2 FQGNSA. The CDR3 extends over 11 amino acids. CDR3 nucleotide sequence: TGTGCCAGCAGCACGCACGAGGACAGCGCCTTC. This sequence encodes CASSTHEDSAF. Together with reference TRBV7-2 and TRBJ1-2, the CDR3 gives the full variable domain: GAGVSQSPSNKVTEKGKDVELRCDPISGHTALYWYRQSLGQGLEFLIYFQGNSAPDKSGLPSDRFSAERTGGSVSTLTIQRTQQEDSAVYLCASSTHEDSAFGSGTRLTVV.

This clonotype was seen repeatedly, ten times or more. V gene TRBV7-2 combines with J gene TRBJ1-4; 7 bases are shared with TRBD1. Per the germline V gene, CDR1 is SGHTA and CDR2 is FQGNSA. V was clipped by 6 bases and J by 8 bases; unmatched bases: 6. The length of the CDR3 is 13 residues. DNA of the CDR3: TGTGCCAGCAGACTTGGGACAGTCGAAAAACTGTTTTTT. Amino acids: CASRLGTVEKLFF.

This clonotype showed up just once. The chain joins TRBV29-1 to TRBJ1-6; 8 bases align to TRBD1. CDR1 SQVTM and CDR2 ANQGSEA come from the germline V gene. CDR3 length equals 12 residues. After removal of 8 bases from V and 9 bases from J, the junction contained 6 bases not matched to a gene. The CDR3 sequence: CSSPGGSSPLHF. As DNA, the CDR3 is TGCAGCTCCCCAGGGGGCAGTTCACCCCTCCACTTT.

The genes are TRBV5-6 and TRBJ2-7; no clear D. Germline CDR1 SGHDT, CDR2 YYEEEE. The CDR3 is made up of 15 amino acids. V gave up 0 bases and J gave up 2 bases, with 12 bases separating them. The CDR3 reads CASSLGVAAAYEQYF. The CDR3 DNA reads TGTGCCAGCAGCTTGGGAGTAGCCGCTGCCTACGAGCAGTACTTC. The variable domain in full, with the rest retrieved from reference TRBV5-6 and TRBJ2-7, is DAGVTQSPTHLIKTRGQQVTLRCSPKSGHDTVSWYQQALGQGPQFIFQYYEEEERQRGNFPDRFSGHQFPNYSSELNVNALLLGDSALYLCASSLGVAAAYEQYFGPGTRLTVT.

This clonotype was counted between two and nine times. This chain joins TRBV11-2 and TRBJ2-7; D remains unclear. The CDR3 runs to 14 residues. Trimming took off 3 bases at V and 7 bases at J, with 16 bases between the two ends. Germline-derived CDR1 and CDR2 are SGHAT and FQNNGV. In DNA, the CDR3 is TGTGCCAGCAGCTTTTACCCTCACAAAGCGGAGCAGTACTTC. Protein product: CASSFYPHKAEQYF.

This clonotype was seen more than once but under ten times. Written as DNA, the CDR3 is TGTGCCAGCAGTGAAACCGGTCCCGTTGGCTTTTCCGAGCAGTACTTC. This sequence encodes CASSETGPVGFSEQYF. The rearrangement uses TRBV25-1 and TRBJ2-7; D is uncertain. This CDR3 comprises 16 residues. The V end lost 2 bases, the J end lost 6 bases, and 20 bases lay between the germline ends. CDR1 MGHDK and CDR2 SYGVNS come from the germline V gene.

This chain links TRBV7-9 with TRBJ1-1; no clear D. The CDR3 totals 15 residues. Germline CDR1 is SEHNR and CDR2 is FQNEAQ (reference sequence). The V gene lost 1 base and the J gene lost 0 bases, with 9 bases spanning the gap. CDR3 sequence reads: CASSLETTLNTEAFF. Written as DNA, the CDR3 is TGTGCCAGCAGCTTAGAGACCACATTGAACACTGAAGCTTTCTTT.

This rearrangement joins TRBV5-1 to TRBJ2-7; D perhaps matches TRBD1 (5 bases). CDR3 length: 13 amino acids. The germline V and J ends were trimmed by 4 bases and 6 bases, with 14 bases remaining between them. Germline V gene sequence: CDR1 SGHRS, CDR2 YFSETQ. The DNA of the CDR3 is TGCGCCAGCAGCCACCCAGGGATGGGCGAGCAGTACTTC. The encoded protein is CASSHPGMGEQYF. Based on the CDR3 plus reference TRBV5-1 and TRBJ2-7, the full variable domain is KAGVTQTPRYLIKTRGQQVTLSCSPISGHRSVSWYQQTPGQGLQFLFEYFSETQRNKGNFPGRFSGRQFSNSRSEMNVSTLELGDSALYLCASSHPGMGEQYFGPGTRLTVT.

The chain carries TRBV7-4 and TRBJ1-1, with TRBD1 as a possible D gene (5 bases). CDR3 length: 17 residues. Germline values: CDR1 SGHVT, CDR2 SQSDAQ. The V and J ends lost 1 base and 1 base respectively, with 16 bases between them. CDR3 sequence reads: CASSLVSRGYKNTEAFF. The CDR3 DNA reads TGTGCCAGCAGCTTAGTGTCCCGGGGGTATAAGAACACTGAAGCTTTCTTT.